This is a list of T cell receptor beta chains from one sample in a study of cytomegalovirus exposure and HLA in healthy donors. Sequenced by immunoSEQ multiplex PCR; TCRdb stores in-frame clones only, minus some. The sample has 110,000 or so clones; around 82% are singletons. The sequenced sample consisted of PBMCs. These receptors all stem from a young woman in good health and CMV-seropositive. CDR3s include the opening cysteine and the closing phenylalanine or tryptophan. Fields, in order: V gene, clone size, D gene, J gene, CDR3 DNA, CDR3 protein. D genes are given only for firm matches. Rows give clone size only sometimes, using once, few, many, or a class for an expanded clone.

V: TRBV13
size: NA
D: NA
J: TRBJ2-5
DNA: TGTGCCAGCAGCACATGGGCTGAGACCCAGTACTTC
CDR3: CASSTWAETQYF

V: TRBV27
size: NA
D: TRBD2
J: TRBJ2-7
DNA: TGTGCCAGCAGCCCGGGACTAGCCTCCTACGAGCAGTACTTC
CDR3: CASSPGLASYEQYF

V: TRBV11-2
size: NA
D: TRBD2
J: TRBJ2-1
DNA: TGTGCCAGCAGCTTAGTGAGCCTAGCGGGTTACAATGAGCAGTTCTTC
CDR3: CASSLVSLAGYNEQFF

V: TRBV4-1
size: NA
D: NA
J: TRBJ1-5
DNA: TGCGCCAGCAGCCAAGATTACAGCCTCAATCAGCCCCAGCATTTT
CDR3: CASSQDYSLNQPQHF

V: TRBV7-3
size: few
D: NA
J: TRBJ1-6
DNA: TGTGCCAGCAGCTTGGGACAAAAGGTTTCACCCCTCCACTTT
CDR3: CASSLGQKVSPLHF

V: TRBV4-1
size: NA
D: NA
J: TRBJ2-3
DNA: TGCGCCAGCAGCCAAAGTCAGACTAGCACAGATACGCAGTATTTT
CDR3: CASSQSQTSTDTQYF

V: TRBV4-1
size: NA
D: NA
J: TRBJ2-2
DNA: TGCGCCAGCAGCCAAGCTGGTAGCACCGGGGAGCTGTTTTTT
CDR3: CASSQAGSTGELFF

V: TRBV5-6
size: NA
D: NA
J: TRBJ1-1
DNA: TGTGCCAGCAGCTTGGCGAGCGGGAACACTGAAGCTTTCTTT
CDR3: CASSLASGNTEAFF

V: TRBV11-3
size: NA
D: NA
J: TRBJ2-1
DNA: TGTGCCAGCAGCTTAGAAACTGGGAGCCGGGTTGAGCAGTTCTTC
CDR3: CASSLETGSRVEQFF

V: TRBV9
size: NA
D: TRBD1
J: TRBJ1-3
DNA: TGCGCCAGCAGCGCCTCGGACAGGGTATTCGCTGGAAACACCATATATTTT
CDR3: CASSASDRVFAGNTIYF

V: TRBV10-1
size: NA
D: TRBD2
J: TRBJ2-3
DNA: TGCGCCAGCAGTCGAGCGGGGGACGCAGATACGCAGTATTTT
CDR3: CASSRAGDADTQYF

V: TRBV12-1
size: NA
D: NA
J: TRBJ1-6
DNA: TGTGCCAGCAGCTACGCAAATGGGACAGGGAGTTCACCCCTCCACTTT
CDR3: CASSYANGTGSSPLHF

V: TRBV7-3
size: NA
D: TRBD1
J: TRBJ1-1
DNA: TGTGCCAGCAGCTCAGGGGGAAGCGACACTGAAGCTTTCTTT
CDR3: CASSSGGSDTEAFF

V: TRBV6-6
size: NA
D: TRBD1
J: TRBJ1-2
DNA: TGTGCCAGCAGCCGGGGACAGTACTCTGGCTACACCTTC
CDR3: CASSRGQYSGYTF

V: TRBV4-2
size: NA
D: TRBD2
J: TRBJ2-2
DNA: TGTGCCAGCAGCCAAGTGAGCGGGAGTTATACCGGGGAGCTGTTTTTT
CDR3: CASSQVSGSYTGELFF

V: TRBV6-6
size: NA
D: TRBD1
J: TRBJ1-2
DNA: TGTGCCAGCATTAGGGACAGGGTATGGGGCTACACCTTC
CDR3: CASIRDRVWGYTF

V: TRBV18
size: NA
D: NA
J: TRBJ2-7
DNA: TGTGCCAGCTCACCGTCCGGCGGCGAGCAGTACTTC
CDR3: CASSPSGGEQYF

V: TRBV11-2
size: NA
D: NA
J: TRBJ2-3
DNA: TGTGCCAGCAGCTCTCAGATACTATCGGATACGCAGTATTTT
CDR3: CASSSQILSDTQYF

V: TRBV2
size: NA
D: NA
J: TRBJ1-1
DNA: TGTGCCAGCAGGCCCTTGGAGGGAAGCGAGAACACTGAAGCTTTCTTT
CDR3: CASRPLEGSENTEAFF

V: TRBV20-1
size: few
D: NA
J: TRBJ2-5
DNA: TGCAGTGCCCCTCACACAGAGACCCAGTACTTC
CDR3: CSAPHTETQYF

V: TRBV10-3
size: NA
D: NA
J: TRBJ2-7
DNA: TGTGCCATCAGTGAAAGGCCGCCGGGCTACGAGCAGTACTTC
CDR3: CAISERPPGYEQYF

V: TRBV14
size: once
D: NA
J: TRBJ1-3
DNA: TGTGCCAGCAGCCCCCTCCGAAACACCATATATTTT
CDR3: CASSPLRNTIYF

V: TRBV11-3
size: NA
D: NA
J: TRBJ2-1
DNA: TGTGCCAGCAGCTTAGAACGGGAGAAATACAATGAGCAGTTCTTC
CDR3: CASSLEREKYNEQFF

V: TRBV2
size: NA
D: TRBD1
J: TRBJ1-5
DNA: TGTGCCAGCAGTTGGACAGGAAGAGATTATAGCAATCAGCCCCAGCATTTT
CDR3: CASSWTGRDYSNQPQHF

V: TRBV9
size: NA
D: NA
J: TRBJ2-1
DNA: TGTGCCAGCAGCGTAGCGGTTAGCGGCTCCTACAATGAGCAGTTCTTC
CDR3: CASSVAVSGSYNEQFF

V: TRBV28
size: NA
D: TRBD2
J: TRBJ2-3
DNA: TGTGCCAGCAGCCCAGGGACTAGCGGCTACACAGATACGCAGTATTTT
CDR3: CASSPGTSGYTDTQYF

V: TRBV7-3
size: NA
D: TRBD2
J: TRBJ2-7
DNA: TGTGCCAGCGGTAGCGGGGGGGCGGGCGAGCAGTACTTC
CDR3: CASGSGGAGEQYF

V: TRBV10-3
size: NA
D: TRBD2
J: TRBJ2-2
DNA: TGTGCCATCAGTGGTTTTGGCGGGAGTCACGGGGAGCTGTTTTTT
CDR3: CAISGFGGSHGELFF

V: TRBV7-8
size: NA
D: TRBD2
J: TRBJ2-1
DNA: TGTGCCAGCAGCGCCCTCCTAGCGGGGGCGAACTCCTACAATGAGCAGTTCTTC
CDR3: CASSALLAGANSYNEQFF

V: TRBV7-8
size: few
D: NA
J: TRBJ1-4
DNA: TGTGCCAGCAGCTTAGGGGAGGGCTTCTATGAAAAACTGTTTTTT
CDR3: CASSLGEGFYEKLFF

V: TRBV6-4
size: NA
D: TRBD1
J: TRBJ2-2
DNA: TGTGCCAGCAGTGACTCTGGCAGGGGGTTAGGCACCGGGGAGCTGTTTTTT
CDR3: CASSDSGRGLGTGELFF

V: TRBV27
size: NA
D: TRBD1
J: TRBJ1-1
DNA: TGTGCCAGCAGTTCAGGGGGCAGGGCTTACACTGAAGCTTTCTTT
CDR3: CASSSGGRAYTEAFF

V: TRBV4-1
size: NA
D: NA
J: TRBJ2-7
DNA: TGCGCCAGCAGCCAAGAGGCGGGACGTAGCCACTACGAGCAGTACTTC
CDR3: CASSQEAGRSHYEQYF

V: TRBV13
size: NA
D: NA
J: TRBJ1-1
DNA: TGTGCCAGCAGTCTAACCGGCACTGAAGCTTTCTTT
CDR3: CASSLTGTEAFF

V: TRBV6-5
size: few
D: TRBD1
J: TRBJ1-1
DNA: TGTGCCAGCAGTCACGAGGACAGGGTTAACACTGAAGCTTTCTTT
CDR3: CASSHEDRVNTEAFF

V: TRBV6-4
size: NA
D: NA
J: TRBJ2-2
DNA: TGTGCCAGCAGTGACGATCGGGGGGCTAAGGACACCGGGGAGCTGTTTTTT
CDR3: CASSDDRGAKDTGELFF

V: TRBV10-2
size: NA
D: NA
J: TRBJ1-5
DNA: TGCGCCAGCAGCACTGTTGCTGAGCCCCAGCATTTT
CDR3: CASSTVAEPQHF

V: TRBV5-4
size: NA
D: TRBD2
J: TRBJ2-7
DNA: TGTGCCAGCAGCTTGTTAGGGGAAGCGGGATACGAGCAGTACTTC
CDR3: CASSLLGEAGYEQYF

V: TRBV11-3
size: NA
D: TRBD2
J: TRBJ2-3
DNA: TGTGCCAGCAGCTTATCGGCGACGGGGGGGAGATTTGATACGCAGTATTTT
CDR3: CASSLSATGGRFDTQYF

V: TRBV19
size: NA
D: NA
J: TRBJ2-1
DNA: TGTGCCAGTAGTATCGGTGCAGGGAGGTATGACAATGAGCAGTTCTTC
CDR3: CASSIGAGRYDNEQFF

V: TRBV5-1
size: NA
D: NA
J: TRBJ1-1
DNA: TGCGCCAGCAGCTTGGTTCAAGACTTGAACACTGAAGCTTTCTTT
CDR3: CASSLVQDLNTEAFF

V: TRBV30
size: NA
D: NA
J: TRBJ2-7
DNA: TGTGCCTGGAGTCCCAAGGTCGCAGGGGCCTTCTACGAGCAGTACTTC
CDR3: CAWSPKVAGAFYEQYF

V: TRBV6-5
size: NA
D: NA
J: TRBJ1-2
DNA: TGTGCCAGCAGTTCCTCGAGGCATGCCTATGGCTACACCTTC
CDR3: CASSSSRHAYGYTF

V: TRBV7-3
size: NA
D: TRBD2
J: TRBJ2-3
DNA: TGTGCCAGCAGCCAAAGCGGGGGGGCCTTGGATACGCAGTATTTT
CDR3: CASSQSGGALDTQYF

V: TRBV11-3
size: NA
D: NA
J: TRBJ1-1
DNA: TGTGCCAGCAGCTTAGGCAGGTTGAACACTGAAGCTTTCTTT
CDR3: CASSLGRLNTEAFF

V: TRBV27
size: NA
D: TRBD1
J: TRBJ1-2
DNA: TGTGCCAGCAGTACCAGACAGGGATTTAACTATGGCTACACCTTC
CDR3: CASSTRQGFNYGYTF

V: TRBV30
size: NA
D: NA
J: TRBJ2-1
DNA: TGTGCCTGGAGTCGACTGGACACTGAGCAGTTCTTC
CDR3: CAWSRLDTEQFF

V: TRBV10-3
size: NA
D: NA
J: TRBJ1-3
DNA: TGTGCCATCAGTGAATCAAAAGACACAGGGAGAAACACCATATATTTT
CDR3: CAISESKDTGRNTIYF

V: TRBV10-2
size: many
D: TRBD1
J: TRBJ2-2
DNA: TGCGCCAGCAGTGAGTCAGTGGGACAGGGTAACACCGGGGAGCTGTTTTTT
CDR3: CASSESVGQGNTGELFF

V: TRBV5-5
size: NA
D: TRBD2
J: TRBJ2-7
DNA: TGTGCCAGCAGCCCAGGGTGGCTAGCGGGAGCCGAGCAGTACTTC
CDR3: CASSPGWLAGAEQYF

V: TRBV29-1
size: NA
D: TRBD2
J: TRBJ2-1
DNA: TGCAGCGTTCAACCTACTAGCGATGAGCAGTTCTTC
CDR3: CSVQPTSDEQFF

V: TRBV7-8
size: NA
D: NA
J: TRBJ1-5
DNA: TGTGCCAGCAGCTTAGTTGGGGGGAACAATCAGCCCCAGCATTTT
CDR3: CASSLVGGNNQPQHF